This T cell receptor beta chain was observed in a study of CD8+ T cells in alopecia areata. This sample's treatment: oral pan-JAK inhibitor, 5-10 mg twice daily. CDR1 and CDR2 (germline): SNHLY, FYNNEI. The CDR3 totals 15 residues. The V end was cut by 5 bases, the J end by 2 bases, with 13 bases between. It was cDNA, reverse transcribed from extracted RNA, that served as the sequencing template. Generated by immunoSEQ multiplex PCR, the TCRdb table keeps only in-frame clones and is missing some. The sample includes about 200,000 clones, 45% to 65% seen only once; the top ten take approximately 3.3%. As to this clone: The antigen is not known.

Study results and limitations: In scalp and blood, many expanded lesional clones persisted during tofacitinib.

V and J are TRBV2 and TRBJ1-5; weak D call: TRBD1 (6 bases). The TCR originated in a human donor with alopecia areata. The starting material was CD4+ T cells sorted from blood, obtained at week 4, from a patient treated with tofacitinib. The CDR3 nucleotides are TGTGCCAGCAGTCTACAGGGTCTCGGCAATCAGCCCCAGCATTTT. Translated, it gives CASSLQGLGNQPQHF.